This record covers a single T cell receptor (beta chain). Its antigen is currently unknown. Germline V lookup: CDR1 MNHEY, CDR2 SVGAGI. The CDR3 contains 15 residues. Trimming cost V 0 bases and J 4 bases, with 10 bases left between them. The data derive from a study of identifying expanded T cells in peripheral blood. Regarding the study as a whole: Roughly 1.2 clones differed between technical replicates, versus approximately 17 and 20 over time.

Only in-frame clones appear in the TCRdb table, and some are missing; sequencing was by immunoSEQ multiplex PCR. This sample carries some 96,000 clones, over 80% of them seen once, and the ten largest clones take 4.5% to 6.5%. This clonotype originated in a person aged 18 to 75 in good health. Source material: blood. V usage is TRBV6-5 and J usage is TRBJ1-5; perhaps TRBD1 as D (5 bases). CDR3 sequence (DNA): TGTGCCAGCAGTTACTCGTCGGGACGTAATCAGCCCCAGCATTTT. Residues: CASSYSSGRNQPQHF.